These 29 T cell receptor beta chains share one sample of origin, sequenced in a study of blood T cells in healthy people across ages. For the second PCR, which ran for about 6 to 11 cycles, a sample-barcoded 5' primer and a J-beta primer mix were used. TCRdb reanalysed the 5' RACE reads using MiXCR and keeps one entry per CDR3 protein. The table records 700,000 to 850,000 distinct CDR3 sequences, 50% to 65% of them present only once. Material for sequencing was blood. All receptors come from a man at least 80 years old in good health.

This clonotype came up once. This sequence joins TRBV5-1 and TRBJ2-7, with 11 bases matching TRBD1. V lost 1 base to trimming and J lost 7 bases; unmatched junction nucleotides: 7. The length of the CDR3 is 15 residues. Germline CDR1 and CDR2: SGHRS and YFSETQ. The CDR3 DNA follows: TGCGCCAGCAGCTTGTATGGACAGGGGGCGGGGGAGCAGTACTTC. Its translation: CASSLYGQGAGEQYF.

This sequence joins TRBV28 and TRBJ2-7; possibly TRBD1 for D (6 bases). Germline-derived CDR1 and CDR2 are MDHEN and SYDVKM. There are 15 residues in the CDR3. Trimming removed 5 bases at V and 0 bases at J, with 14 bases between. The CDR3 here is CASSHLDRNSYEQYF. The CDR3 region has the DNA TGTGCCAGCAGTCATCTCGACAGGAACTCCTACGAGCAGTACTTC.

The chain combines TRBV6-6 with TRBJ2-1; perhaps TRBD1 as D (6 bases). Per germline, CDR1 MNHNY and CDR2 SVGAGI (reference sequence). This CDR3 region has 15 residues. V lost 2 bases and J 6 bases, leaving 14 bases between the germline ends. Here the CDR3 reads CASSYPTGTTNEQFF. CDR3 sequence (DNA): TGTGCCAGCAGTTACCCGACCGGGACAACCAATGAGCAGTTCTTC.

This clonotype occurred a few times. This rearrangement joins TRBV2 to TRBJ1-2, with D possibly matching TRBD1 (6 bases). Trimming removed 1 base from V and 4 bases from J, with 10 bases in between. Germline-derived CDR1 and CDR2 are SNHLY and FYNNEI. The CDR3 has 14 amino acids. In nucleotides, the CDR3 is TGTGCCAGCAGTGAAGAACAGGGTGGCTATGGCTACACCTTC. This translates into CASSEEQGGYGYTF.

The chain is built from TRBV5-5 and TRBJ2-4; D is perhaps TRBD2 (5 bases). TRBJ2-7 explains the end of the DNA better; the J call may be wrong. The CDR3 loop spans 14 amino acids. Germline loops: CDR1 SGHKS, CDR2 YYEKEE (reference sequence). The CDR3 nucleotides read TGTGCCAGCAGCAGCAGCGGAGGCGGATACGAGCAGTACTTC. As protein: CASSSSGGGYEQYF.

A few counts support this clonotype. The genes are TRBV10-3 and TRBJ2-5; D gene uncertain. V dropped 6 bases and J dropped 2 bases, with 10 bases sitting between them. The germline CDR1 and CDR2 sequences are ENHRY and SYGVKD. The CDR3 is made up of 13 amino acids. The chain's CDR3 is CAISSEVQETQYF. CDR3 nucleotides: TGTGCCATCAGCAGTGAGGTACAAGAGACCCAGTACTTC.

With respect to this clonotype: One base away lies a much larger clone, so this may be a sequencing read error. The chain joins TRBV7-9 to TRBJ2-1, with D tentatively TRBD1 (5 bases). Germline V CDR1 and CDR2: SEHNR, FQNEAQ (reference sequence). This CDR3 has 13 amino acids. DNA of the CDR3: TGTGTCAGCAGCTTAGGGGCCGAAAATGAGCAGTTCTTC. Translated: CVSSLGAENEQFF.

This chain links TRBV18 with TRBJ2-7, with TRBD1 identical over 9 bases. This CDR3 has 13 residues. Unmatched junction bases numbered 8, after V lost 3 bases and J lost 11 bases. Germline CDR1 KGHSH, CDR2 LQKENI. In nucleotides, the CDR3 is TGTGCCAGCTCACCCGGGACAGGGAATCGGGAGTACTTC. It codes for CASSPGTGNREYF.

This clonotype was detected only once. This chain joins TRBV10-2 and TRBJ2-7; D might be TRBD2 (5 bases). The DNA matches TRBJ2-5 better at its end, which makes the J call doubtful. The CDR3 is 14 amino acids. CDR1 and CDR2 (germline): WSHSY, SAAADI. CDR3 amino acids: CASSVASPGSTQYF. The CDR3, as DNA: TGCGCCAGCAGTGTTGCTAGCCCTGGTTCGACCCAGTACTTC.

This clonotype was seen a few times. The rearrangement links TRBV15 to TRBJ2-4; D remains unclear. Germline V gives CDR1 LNHNV, CDR2 YYDKDF (reference sequence). V lost 0 bases, J lost 5 bases, and 17 bases lay in between. The CDR3 consists of 17 residues. The chain's CDR3 is CATSRELQPQGQNIQYF. The CDR3 DNA is TGTGCCACCAGCAGAGAGTTGCAGCCCCAAGGACAAAACATTCAGTACTTC.

The rearrangement uses TRBV7-2 and TRBJ2-7; unclear D gene. This CDR3 contains 12 residues. CDR1 is SGHTA, CDR2 FQGNSA, per germline. Trimming left V 4 bases short and J 2 bases short, with 6 bases between. CDR3 amino acids: CASSSDPYEQYF. CDR3 coding DNA: TGTGCCAGCAGCTCGGACCCCTACGAGCAGTACTTC.

This clonotype was counted between two and nine times. The gene calls are TRBV20-1 and TRBJ1-1; 8 nucleotides line up with TRBD1. Germline V CDR1 and CDR2: DFQATT, SNEGSKA (reference sequence). V dropped 7 bases and J dropped 6; count of bases not matched to a gene: 7. The CDR3 has 12 amino acids. The CDR3 coding sequence is TGCAGTGGGGCAGGGGGCAAGTCTGAAGCTTTCTTT. As protein: CSGAGGKSEAFF.

The chain employs TRBV9 and TRBJ1-5, with a weak D call TRBD1 (5 bases). V was clipped by 3 bases and J by 3 bases, with 13 bases between them. This CDR3 spans 15 amino acids. CDR1 SGDLS and CDR2 YYNGEE come from the germline V gene. In nucleotides, the CDR3 is TGTGCCAGCAGCGCGGACGGGGCACCCAATCAGCCCCAGCATTTT. It yields the protein CASSADGAPNQPQHF.

This clonotype was detected many times. The chain is built from TRBV20-1 and TRBJ2-3, with D perhaps assigned TRBD1 or TRBD2 (5 bases each). The CDR3 has 14 amino acids. V shed 5 bases and J shed 8 bases, with 20 bases lying between them. Germline V gene data show CDR1 as DFQATT and CDR2 as SNEGSKA (reference sequence). CDR3 nucleotides: TGCAGTGCTCGAGGGCAGGGCACCGTGGGTACGCAGTATTTT. It specifies CSARGQGTVGTQYF.

This clonotype was seen more than once but under ten times. The chain recombines TRBV20-1 with TRBJ1-2, with D unclear. In germline, CDR1 is DFQATT, CDR2 SNEGSKA (reference sequence). V dropped 0 bases and J dropped 0 bases, with 5 bases sitting between them. The CDR3 has 13 residues. The CDR3, as DNA: TGCAGTGCTAGAGATTCGACTAACTATGGCTACACCTTC. Amino acid sequence: CSARDSTNYGYTF.

The chain combines TRBV5-1 with TRBJ2-1; unclear D gene. Trimming stripped 4 bases from V and 9 bases from J, with 14 bases between. The CDR3 has 13 amino acids. Per the germline V gene, CDR1 is SGHRS and CDR2 is YFSETQ. The CDR3 DNA is TGCGCCAGCAGCAGAGACGAGTTAGGTGAGCAGTTCTTC. Translated, it gives CASSRDELGEQFF.

The chain combines TRBV15 with TRBJ1-2, with D possibly being TRBD1 (5 bases). The V and J ends lost 1 base and 0 bases respectively, with 15 bases between them. The CDR3 loop spans 17 amino acids. Germline V CDR1 and CDR2: LNHNV, YYDKDF (reference sequence). CDR3 amino acids: CATSRVKGTPTNYGYTF. The CDR3 nucleotides are TGTGCCACCAGCAGAGTAAAGGGGACCCCCACTAACTATGGCTACACCTTC.

The chain recombines TRBV4-2 with TRBJ1-2; D is unclear. Trimming removed 1 base from V and 5 bases from J, with 5 bases in between. Germline lookup yields CDR1 LGHNA and CDR2 YNFKEQ. CDR3 length equals 12 residues. The CDR3 nucleotides are TGTGCCAGCAGCCAAGCGCAGTATGGCTACACCTTC. Its translation: CASSQAQYGYTF.

The chain couples TRBV20-1 to TRBJ2-7; no clear D gene. V was trimmed by 6 bases and J by 5 bases, leaving 11 bases between them. Per the germline V gene, CDR1 is DFQATT and CDR2 is SNEGSKA (reference sequence). This CDR3 has 11 amino acids. CDR3 loop: CSAAVENEQYF. The CDR3 DNA sequence: TGCAGTGCCGCGGTGGAAAACGAGCAGTACTTC.

This clonotype has a handful of counts. The chain employs TRBV9 and TRBJ2-1; 7 nucleotides agree with TRBD2. Gene TRBJ2-7 matches the end of the DNA better, so the J call may be wrong. The CDR3 length is 15 residues. Germline CDR1 and CDR2: SGDLS and YYNGEE. In DNA, the CDR3 is TGTGCCAGCAGCGTAGGCGGGAGCTCCTACAATGAGCAGTACTTC. It codes for CASSVGGSSYNEQYF.

Notes on this clonotype: Its ends do not fully match the called genes, so a read error is possible. V usage is TRBV5-1 and J usage is TRBJ1-2, with D unclear. The CDR3 length is 14 residues. CDR1 is SGHRS and CDR2 is YFSETQ in the germline V gene. The CDR3 reads CASSLSTANHGYTF. CDR3 in DNA: TGCGCCAGCAGCTTGTCCACTGCTAACCATGGCTACACCTTC.

The chain joins TRBV5-1 to TRBJ2-5, with TRBD2 identical over 7 bases. Germline-derived CDR1 and CDR2 are SGHRS and YFSETQ. The CDR3 covers 14 residues. The J segment lost 5 bases and the V segment lost 6 bases, leaving 10 bases of the junction unmatched. CDR3 DNA sequence: TGCGCCAGCAAACTGGCGGGAGTTGGGGAGACCCAGTACTTC. Protein: CASKLAGVGETQYF.

This clonotype was found a few times. This rearrangement joins TRBV5-1 to TRBJ2-1, with D unresolved. Germline V gene data show CDR1 as SGHRS and CDR2 as YFSETQ. V lost 2 bases, J lost 9 bases, and 9 bases lay in between. The CDR3 contains 12 residues. CDR3 DNA: TGCGCCAGCAGCTTTGACGTGGGTGAGCAGTTCTTC. As protein: CASSFDVGEQFF.

This clonotype was seen only a few times. The chain has TRBV19 and TRBJ2-1; the D call may be TRBD1 or TRBD2 (5 bases each). V shed 6 bases and J shed 9 bases, with 24 bases lying between them. Germline CDR1 reads LNHDA; CDR2 reads SQIVND (reference sequence). The CDR3 spans 16 residues. This chain's CDR3 is CASSQGPGKWSGEQFF. The CDR3 DNA is TGTGCCAGTAGCCAGGGTCCGGGGAAGTGGAGCGGTGAGCAGTTCTTC.

The chain uses TRBV24-1 and TRBJ2-1; either TRBD1 or TRBD2 may supply D (5 bases each). Germline V lookup: CDR1 KGHDR, CDR2 SFDVKD. V was clipped by 10 bases and J by 0 bases, with 9 bases between them. The CDR3 length is 13 residues. The CDR3 protein is CATTGTSYNEQFF. DNA of the CDR3: TGTGCCACTACCGGGACCTCCTACAATGAGCAGTTCTTC.

The CDR3 DNA follows: TGTGCCAGCAGCCAGGGCGGGGGGCGTCTGTCTTTCTTT. Amino acids: CASSQGGGRLSFF. The genes are TRBV3-1 and TRBJ1-1; D perhaps matches TRBD1 (6 bases). Germline CDR1 is LGHDT and CDR2 is YNNKEL (reference sequence). Trimming left V 3 bases short and J 12 bases short, with 17 bases between. The CDR3 covers 13 residues.

The CDR3 DNA reads TGTGCCAGCAGCTCTAGCGGGAGCGCGAGAGATACGCAGTATTTT. Its translation: CASSSSGSARDTQYF. The chain couples TRBV7-3 to TRBJ2-3; the match to TRBD2 covers 10 bases. Germline loops: CDR1 SGHTA, CDR2 FQGTGA. The V segment lost 4 bases and the J segment 5 bases; nucleotides outside the gene matches: 6. This CDR3 comprises 15 residues.

This clonotype was detected a few times. The chain has TRBV7-9 and TRBJ1-2, with no clear D. The V gene lost 5 bases and the J gene lost 3 bases, with 16 bases spanning the gap. The germline CDR1 and CDR2 sequences are SEHNR and FQNEAQ (reference sequence). The CDR3 has 15 residues. The CDR3 is CASSGYSPGDYGYTF. The CDR3 nucleotides are TGTGCCAGCAGCGGATACAGCCCGGGCGACTATGGCTACACCTTC.

The CDR3 spells CASSQRTGRGDTQYF. CDR3 DNA: TGTGCCAGCAGTCAACGAACAGGGAGGGGAGATACGCAGTATTTT. The chain combines TRBV11-3 with TRBJ2-3; the D gene is possibly TRBD2 (7 bases). V was pared by 6 bases and J by 5 bases, with 18 bases between. The CDR3 loop spans 15 amino acids. Germline values: CDR1 SGHNT, CDR2 YENEEA.